This T cell receptor beta chain was captured by sequencing in a study of CXCR3 chemokines and chemotherapy response in bladder cancer. This CDR3 has 14 residues. Trimming removed 4 bases from V and 5 bases from J, with 15 bases in between. Looked up from germline, CDR1 is SGHNT and CDR2 is YYREEE (reference sequence). TCRdb used MiXCR to reprocess the PCR reads, holding one entry per CDR3 protein. The sample includes a few thousand distinct CDR3 sequences, 6.5% to 9% of them seen just once. This sample was obtained from a patient whose treatment included neoadjuvant chemotherapy. The clonotype was recovered from a human donor with bladder cancer that responded to neoadjuvant chemotherapy. V is TRBV5-4 and J is TRBJ1-2, with a weak D call TRBD1 (5 bases). The CDR3 DNA follows: TGTGCCAGCAGCGCAGAGGGGAGGGAATATGGCTACACCTTC. It yields the protein CASSAEGREYGYTF.